The present entry profiles one T cell receptor beta chain with its context. What it binds is not known. This sample is part of a study of cytomegalovirus exposure and HLA in healthy donors. Study-wide findings and caveats: Later genetic work tied a missense DCLRE1C variant to beta-chain V and J trimming.

Both 60 Vbeta primers and 13 Jbeta primers went into the PCR. In the authors' workflow: In a later analysis, the count reached 74 million or so unique TCR beta chains, with about 10 million shared. Profiling relied on immunoSEQ multiplex PCR, and the TCRdb table lists in-frame clones only, not all of them. The V and J calls and clone size were taken over from that table, and D and trimming were inferred from the DNA. The sample consists of some 190,000 clones, roughly 77% of them appearing once. This CDR3 spans 14 amino acids. The V gene end was trimmed by 4 bases and the J gene end by 4 bases; junction bases not matched to a gene: 5. The germline gives CDR1 SGHRS, CDR2 YFSETQ.

The V and J genes are TRBV5-1 and TRBJ2-7; 10 bases line up with TRBD1. This receptor was obtained from a woman younger than 45 in good health and CMV-seronegative. The sample consisted of PBMCs. The CDR3 region is CASSEDRGFYEQYF. The DNA for the CDR3 is TGCGCCAGCAGCGAGGACAGGGGGTTTTACGAGCAGTACTTC.